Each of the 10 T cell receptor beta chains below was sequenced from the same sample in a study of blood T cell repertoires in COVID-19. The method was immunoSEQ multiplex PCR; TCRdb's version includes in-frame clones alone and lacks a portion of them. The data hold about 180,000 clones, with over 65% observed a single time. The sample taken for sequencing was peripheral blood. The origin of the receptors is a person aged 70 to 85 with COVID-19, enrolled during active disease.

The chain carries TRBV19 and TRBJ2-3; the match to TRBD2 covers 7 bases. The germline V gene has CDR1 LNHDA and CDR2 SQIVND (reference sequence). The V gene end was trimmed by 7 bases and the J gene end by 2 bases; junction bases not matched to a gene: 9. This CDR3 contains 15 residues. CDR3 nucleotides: TGTGCCAGTAAGTCGGCAGCGGGGTACACAGATACGCAGTATTTT. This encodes CASKSAAGYTDTQYF. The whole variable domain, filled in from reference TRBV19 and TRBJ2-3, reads DGGITQSPKYLFRKEGQNVTLSCEQNLNHDAMYWYRQDPGQGLRLIYYSQIVNDFQKGDIAEGYSVSREKKESFPLTVTSAQKNPTAFYLCASKSAAGYTDTQYFGPGTRLTVL.

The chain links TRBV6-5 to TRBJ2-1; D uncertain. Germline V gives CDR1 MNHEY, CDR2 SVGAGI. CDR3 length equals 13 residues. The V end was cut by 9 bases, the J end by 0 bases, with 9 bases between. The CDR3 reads CASELRSYNEQFF. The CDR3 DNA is TGTGCCAGTGAACTCCGCTCCTACAATGAGCAGTTCTTC.

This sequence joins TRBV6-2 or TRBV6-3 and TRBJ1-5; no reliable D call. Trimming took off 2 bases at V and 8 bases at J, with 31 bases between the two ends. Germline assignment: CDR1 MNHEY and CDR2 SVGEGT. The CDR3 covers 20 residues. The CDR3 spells CASSYGWGETGNYNGKPQHF. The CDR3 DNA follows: TGTGCCAGCAGTTACGGGTGGGGTGAAACCGGGAACTACAACGGGAAGCCCCAGCATTTT.

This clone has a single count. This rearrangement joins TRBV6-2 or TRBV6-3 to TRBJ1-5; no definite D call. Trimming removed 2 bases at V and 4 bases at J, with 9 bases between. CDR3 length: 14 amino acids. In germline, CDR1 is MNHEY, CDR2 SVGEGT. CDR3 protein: CASSYATGNQPQHF. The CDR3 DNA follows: TGTGCCAGCAGTTACGCAACGGGGAATCAGCCCCAGCATTTT.

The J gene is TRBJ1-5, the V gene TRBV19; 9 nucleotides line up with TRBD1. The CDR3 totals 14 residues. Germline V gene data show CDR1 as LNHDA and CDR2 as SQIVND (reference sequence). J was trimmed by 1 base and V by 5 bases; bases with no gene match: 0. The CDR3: CASSGQGSNQPQHF. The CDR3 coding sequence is TGTGCCAGTAGTGGACAGGGGAGCAATCAGCCCCAGCATTTT.

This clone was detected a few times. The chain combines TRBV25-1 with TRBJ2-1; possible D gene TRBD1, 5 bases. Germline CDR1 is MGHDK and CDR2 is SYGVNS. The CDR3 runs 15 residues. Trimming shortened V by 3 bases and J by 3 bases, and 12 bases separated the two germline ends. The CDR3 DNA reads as TGTGCCAGCAGTGACCCAGGGTTAGTCTACAATGAGCAGTTCTTC. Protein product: CASSDPGLVYNEQFF.

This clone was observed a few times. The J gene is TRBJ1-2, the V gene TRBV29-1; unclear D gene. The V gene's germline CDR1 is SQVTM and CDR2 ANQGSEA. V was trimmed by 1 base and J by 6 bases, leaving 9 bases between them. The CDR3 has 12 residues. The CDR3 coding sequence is TGCAGCGTTGAAGCGTCCGGTAATGGCTACACCTTC. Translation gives CSVEASGNGYTF.

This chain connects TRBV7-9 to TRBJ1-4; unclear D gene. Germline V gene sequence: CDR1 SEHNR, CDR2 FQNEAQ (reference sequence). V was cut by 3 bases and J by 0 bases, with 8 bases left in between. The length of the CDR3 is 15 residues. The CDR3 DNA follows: TGTGCCAGCAGCTTCTTCAGTGCAACTAATGAAAAACTGTTTTTT. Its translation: CASSFFSATNEKLFF.

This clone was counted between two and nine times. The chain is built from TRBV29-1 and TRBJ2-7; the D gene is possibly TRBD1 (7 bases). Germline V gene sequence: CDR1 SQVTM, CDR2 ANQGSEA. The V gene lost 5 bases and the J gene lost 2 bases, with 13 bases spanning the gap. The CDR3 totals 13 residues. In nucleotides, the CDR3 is TGCAGCGTTCAGGGGGGAGGCCCCTACGAGCAGTACTTC. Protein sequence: CSVQGGGPYEQYF.

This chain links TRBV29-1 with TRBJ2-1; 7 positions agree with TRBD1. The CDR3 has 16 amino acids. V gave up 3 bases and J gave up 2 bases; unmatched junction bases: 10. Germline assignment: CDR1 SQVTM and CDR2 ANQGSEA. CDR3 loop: CSVEDARGPTYNEQFF. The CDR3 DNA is TGCAGCGTTGAGGACGCTAGGGGGCCCACCTACAATGAGCAGTTCTTC.